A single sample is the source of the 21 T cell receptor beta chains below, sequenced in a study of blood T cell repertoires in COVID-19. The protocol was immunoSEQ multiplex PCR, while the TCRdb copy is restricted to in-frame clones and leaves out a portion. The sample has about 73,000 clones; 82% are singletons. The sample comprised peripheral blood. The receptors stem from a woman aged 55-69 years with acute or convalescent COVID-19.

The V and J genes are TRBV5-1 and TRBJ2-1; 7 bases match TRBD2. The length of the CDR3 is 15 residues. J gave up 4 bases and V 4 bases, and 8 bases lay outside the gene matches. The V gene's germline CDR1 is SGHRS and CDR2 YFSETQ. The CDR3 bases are TGCGCCAGCAGCAGCGAAGCGGGATCTTACAATGAGCAGTTCTTC. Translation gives CASSSEAGSYNEQFF.

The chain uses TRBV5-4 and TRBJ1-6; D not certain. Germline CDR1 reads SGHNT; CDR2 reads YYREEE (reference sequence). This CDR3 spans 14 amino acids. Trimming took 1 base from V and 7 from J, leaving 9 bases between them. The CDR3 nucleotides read TGTGCCAGCAGCTTGCAAACAGAGAATTCACCCCTCCACTTT. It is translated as CASSLQTENSPLHF.

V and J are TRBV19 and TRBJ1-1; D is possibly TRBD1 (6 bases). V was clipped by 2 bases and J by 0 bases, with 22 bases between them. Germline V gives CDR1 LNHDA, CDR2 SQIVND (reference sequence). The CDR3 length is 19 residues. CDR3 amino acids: CASSIIQGAGQEMNTEAFF. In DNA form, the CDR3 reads TGTGCCAGTAGTATAATTCAGGGAGCGGGACAAGAAATGAACACTGAAGCTTTCTTT. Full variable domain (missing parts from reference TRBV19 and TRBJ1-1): DGGITQSPKYLFRKEGQNVTLSCEQNLNHDAMYWYRQDPGQGLRLIYYSQIVNDFQKGDIAEGYSVSREKKESFPLTVTSAQKNPTAFYLCASSIIQGAGQEMNTEAFFGQGTRLTVV.

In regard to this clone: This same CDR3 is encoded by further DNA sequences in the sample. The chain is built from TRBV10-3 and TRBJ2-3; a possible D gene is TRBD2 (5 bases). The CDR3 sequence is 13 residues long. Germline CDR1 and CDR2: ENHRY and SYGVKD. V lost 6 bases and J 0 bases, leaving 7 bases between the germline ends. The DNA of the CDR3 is TGTGCCATCAGGGACTCGAGCACAGATACGCAGTATTTT. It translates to CAIRDSSTDTQYF.

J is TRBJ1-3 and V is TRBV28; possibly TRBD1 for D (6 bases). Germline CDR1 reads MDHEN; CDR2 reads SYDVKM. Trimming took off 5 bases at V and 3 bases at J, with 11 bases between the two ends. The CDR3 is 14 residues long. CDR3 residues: CASSLIRGGNTIYF. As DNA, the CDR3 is TGTGCCAGCAGTCTCATCAGGGGTGGAAACACCATATATTTT.

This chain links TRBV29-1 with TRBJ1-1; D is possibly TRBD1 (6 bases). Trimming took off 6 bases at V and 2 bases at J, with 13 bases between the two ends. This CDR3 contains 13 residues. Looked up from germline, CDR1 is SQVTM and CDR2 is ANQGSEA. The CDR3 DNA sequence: TGCAGCGTCGCGACAGGATCAAACACTGAAGCTTTCTTT. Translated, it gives CSVATGSNTEAFF.

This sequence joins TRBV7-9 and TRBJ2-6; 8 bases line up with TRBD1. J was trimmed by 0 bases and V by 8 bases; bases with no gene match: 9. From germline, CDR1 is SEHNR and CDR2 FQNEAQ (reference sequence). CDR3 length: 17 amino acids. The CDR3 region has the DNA TGTGCCAGCTCGAGGGACAGGCGTCTCTCTGGGGCCAACGTCCTGACTTTC. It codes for CASSRDRRLSGANVLTF.

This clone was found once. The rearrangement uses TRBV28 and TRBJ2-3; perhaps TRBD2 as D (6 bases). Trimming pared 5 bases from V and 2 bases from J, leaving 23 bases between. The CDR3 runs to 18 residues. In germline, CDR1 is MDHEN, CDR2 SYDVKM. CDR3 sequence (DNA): TGTGCCAGCAGTAATGTTGTGGGGGGTGACCCATTCACAGATACGCAGTATTTT. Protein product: CASSNVVGGDPFTDTQYF. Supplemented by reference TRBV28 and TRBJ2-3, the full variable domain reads DVKVTQSSRYLVKRTGEKVFLECVQDMDHENMFWYRQDPGLGLRLIYFSYDVKMKEKGDIPEGYSVSREKKERFSLILESASTNQTSMYLCASSNVVGGDPFTDTQYFGPGTRLTVL.

The CDR3 sequence is CASSRRQYGYTF. The CDR3 nucleotides are TGTGCCAGCAGCCGTAGACAGTATGGCTACACCTTC. This chain connects TRBV5-6 to TRBJ1-2; D is possibly TRBD1 (5 bases). Trimming took off 4 bases at V and 5 bases at J, with 9 bases between the two ends. This CDR3 region has 12 residues. Germline V lookup: CDR1 SGHDT, CDR2 YYEEEE. The entire variable domain, with the rest obtained from reference TRBV5-6 and TRBJ1-2, is as follows: DAGVTQSPTHLIKTRGQQVTLRCSPKSGHDTVSWYQQALGQGPQFIFQYYEEEERQRGNFPDRFSGHQFPNYSSELNVNALLLGDSALYLCASSRRQYGYTFGSGTRLTVV.

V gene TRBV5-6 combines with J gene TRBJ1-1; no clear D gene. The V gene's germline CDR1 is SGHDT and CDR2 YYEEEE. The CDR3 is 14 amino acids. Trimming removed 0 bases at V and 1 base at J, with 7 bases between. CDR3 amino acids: CASSLVNKNTEAFF. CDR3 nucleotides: TGTGCCAGCAGCTTGGTAAACAAGAACACTGAAGCTTTCTTT. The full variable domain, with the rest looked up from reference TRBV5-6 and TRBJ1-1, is DAGVTQSPTHLIKTRGQQVTLRCSPKSGHDTVSWYQQALGQGPQFIFQYYEEEERQRGNFPDRFSGHQFPNYSSELNVNALLLGDSALYLCASSLVNKNTEAFFGQGTRLTVV.

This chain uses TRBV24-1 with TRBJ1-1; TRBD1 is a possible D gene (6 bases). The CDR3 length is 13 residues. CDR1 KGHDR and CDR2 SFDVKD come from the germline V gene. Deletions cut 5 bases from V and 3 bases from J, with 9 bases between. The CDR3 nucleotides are TGTGCCACCAGTGGGGGGGGCGACACTGAAGCTTTCTTT. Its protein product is CATSGGGDTEAFF.

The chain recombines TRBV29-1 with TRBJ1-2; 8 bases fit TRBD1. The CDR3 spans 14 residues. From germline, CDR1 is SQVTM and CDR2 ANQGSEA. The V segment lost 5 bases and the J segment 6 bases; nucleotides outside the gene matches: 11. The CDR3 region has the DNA TGCAGCGTTAGTGGGCAGGGGGCGCGAGATGGCTACACCTTC. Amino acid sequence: CSVSGQGARDGYTF.

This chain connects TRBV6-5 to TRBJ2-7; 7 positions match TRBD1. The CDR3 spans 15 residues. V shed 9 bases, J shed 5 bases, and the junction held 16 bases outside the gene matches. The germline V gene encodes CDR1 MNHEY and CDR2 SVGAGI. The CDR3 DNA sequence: TGTGCCAGTTCTCACCTTACAGGGGTAAAGGACGAGCAGTACTTC. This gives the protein CASSHLTGVKDEQYF.

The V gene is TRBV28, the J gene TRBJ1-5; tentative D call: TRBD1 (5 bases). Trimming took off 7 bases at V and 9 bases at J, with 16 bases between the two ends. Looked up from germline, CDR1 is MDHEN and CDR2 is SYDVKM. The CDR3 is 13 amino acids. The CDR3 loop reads CASNVVRGRPQHF. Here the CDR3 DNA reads TGTGCCAGCAATGTTGTAAGGGGCCGGCCCCAGCATTTT.

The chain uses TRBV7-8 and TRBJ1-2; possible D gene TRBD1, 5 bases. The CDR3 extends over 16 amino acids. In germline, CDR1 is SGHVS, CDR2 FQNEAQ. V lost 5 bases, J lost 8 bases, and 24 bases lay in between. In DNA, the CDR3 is TGTGCCAGCAGCCTTCAAGCCCCCCGGCAGGGAGGGGGCTACACCTTC. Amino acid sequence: CASSLQAPRQGGGYTF.

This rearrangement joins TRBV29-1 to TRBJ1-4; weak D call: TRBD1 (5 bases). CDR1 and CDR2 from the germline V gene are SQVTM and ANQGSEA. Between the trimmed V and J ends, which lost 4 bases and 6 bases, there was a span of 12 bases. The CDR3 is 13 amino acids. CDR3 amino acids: CSVGSGWDEKLFF. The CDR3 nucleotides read TGCAGCGTTGGTTCAGGGTGGGATGAAAAACTGTTTTTT.

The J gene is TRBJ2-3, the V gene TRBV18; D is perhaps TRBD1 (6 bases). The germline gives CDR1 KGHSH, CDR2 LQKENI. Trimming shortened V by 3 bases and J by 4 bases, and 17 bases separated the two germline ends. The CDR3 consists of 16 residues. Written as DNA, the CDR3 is TGTGCCAGCTCACCTCGAGTGACAGGCGCCGCAGATACGCAGTATTTT. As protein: CASSPRVTGAADTQYF.

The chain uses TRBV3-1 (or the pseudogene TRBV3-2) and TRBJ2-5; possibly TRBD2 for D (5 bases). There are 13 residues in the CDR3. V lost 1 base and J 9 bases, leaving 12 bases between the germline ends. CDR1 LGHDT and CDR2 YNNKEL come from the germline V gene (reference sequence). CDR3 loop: CASSQVDPGSQYF. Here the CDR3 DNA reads TGTGCCAGCAGCCAAGTGGACCCGGGATCCCAGTACTTC.

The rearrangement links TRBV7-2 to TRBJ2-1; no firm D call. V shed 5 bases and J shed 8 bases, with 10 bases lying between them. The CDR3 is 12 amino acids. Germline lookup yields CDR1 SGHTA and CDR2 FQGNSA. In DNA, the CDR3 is TGTGCCAGCAGCCAGACTTGGGATGAGCAGTTCTTC. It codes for CASSQTWDEQFF.

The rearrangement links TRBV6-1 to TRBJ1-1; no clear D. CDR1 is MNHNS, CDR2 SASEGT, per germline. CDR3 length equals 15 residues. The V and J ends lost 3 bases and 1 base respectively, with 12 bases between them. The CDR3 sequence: CASSEQAVTNTEAFF. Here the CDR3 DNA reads TGTGCCAGCAGTGAGCAGGCTGTGACGAACACTGAAGCTTTCTTT.

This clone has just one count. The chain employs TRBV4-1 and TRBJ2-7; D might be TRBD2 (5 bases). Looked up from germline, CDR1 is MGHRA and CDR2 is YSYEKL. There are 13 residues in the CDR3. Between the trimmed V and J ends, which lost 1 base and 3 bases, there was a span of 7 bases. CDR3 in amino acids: CASSQGTHYEQYF. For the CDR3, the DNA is TGCGCCAGCAGCCAAGGGACTCACTACGAGCAGTACTTC.